This record covers a single TCR beta chain. Germline V gene sequence: CDR1 SGHTA, CDR2 FQGTGA. Germline trimming cut 3 bases from V and 10 bases from J; bases unmatched to any gene: 7. The CDR3 runs 15 residues. These data come from a study of blood T cell repertoires in COVID-19. At the level of the study: Samples came from the United States, Italy and Spain, spanning acute and convalescent COVID-19. PBMCs, B-cell-depleted T cells, or T cells were the source of the cDNA or gDNA that made up the material.

As handled by the study authors: Amplification from reference gene primers served as the basis for estimated nucleated cell counts. The table came from immunoSEQ multiplex PCR; TCRdb's copy has only in-frame clones and leaves some out. D and trimming were read from the DNA, whereas the V and J calls and clone size are those reported in that table. The repertoire holds some 390,000 clones, 70% to 90% seen once, with under 2% in the top ten. Enrollment of patients from Seattle took place during active infection, with longitudinal follow-up. This receptor was taken from a woman in her forties with COVID-19, enrolled during active disease. Sequencing was carried out using peripheral blood. The rearrangement joins TRBV7-3 to TRBJ1-6; TRBD1 aligns across 9 bases. The CDR3 sequence is CASSLQGQGRSPLHF. CDR3 coding DNA: TGTGCCAGCAGCTTGCAGGGACAGGGCCGGTCACCCCTCCACTTT. Full variable domain (remainder filled in from reference TRBV7-3 and TRBJ1-6): GAGVSQTPSNKVTEKGKYVELRCDPISGHTALYWYRQSLGQGPEFLIYFQGTGAADDSGLPNDRFFAVRPEGSVSTLKIQRTERGDSAVYLCASSLQGQGRSPLHFGNGTRLTVT.